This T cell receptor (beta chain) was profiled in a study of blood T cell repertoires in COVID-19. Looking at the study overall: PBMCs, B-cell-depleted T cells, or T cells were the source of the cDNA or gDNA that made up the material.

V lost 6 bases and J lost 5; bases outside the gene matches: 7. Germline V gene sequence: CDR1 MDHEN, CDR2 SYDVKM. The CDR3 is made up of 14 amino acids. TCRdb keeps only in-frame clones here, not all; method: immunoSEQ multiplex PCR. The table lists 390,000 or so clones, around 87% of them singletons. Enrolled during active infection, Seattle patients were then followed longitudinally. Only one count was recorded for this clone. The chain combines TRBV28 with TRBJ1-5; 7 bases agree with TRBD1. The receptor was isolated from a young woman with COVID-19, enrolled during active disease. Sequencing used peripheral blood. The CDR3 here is CASSWDREDQPQHF. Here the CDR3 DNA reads TGTGCCAGCAGCTGGGACAGAGAGGATCAGCCCCAGCATTTT.